Listed here are 30 T cell receptor beta chains from one sample, sequenced in a study of blood T cell repertoires in COVID-19. The assay was immunoSEQ multiplex PCR, and TCRdb's table has in-frame clones only and misses some. The data contain about 83,000 clones, about 82% of them singletons. The material sequenced was peripheral blood. The receptors come from a man over 45 with active COVID-19.

V and J are TRBV10-3 and TRBJ2-7, with TRBD2 matching 11 bases. The trim removed 4 bases at V and 5 bases at J, leaving 4 bases unmatched. The CDR3 runs 14 residues. Germline assignment: CDR1 ENHRY and CDR2 SYGVKD. CDR3 residues: CAISGLAGGDEQYF. CDR3 nucleotide sequence: TGTGCCATCAGTGGTCTAGCGGGAGGCGACGAGCAGTACTTC.

J is TRBJ1-1 and V is TRBV3-1 (or the pseudogene TRBV3-2); D gene ambiguous. This CDR3 has 15 amino acids. CDR1 is LGHDT and CDR2 is YNNKEL in the germline V gene (reference sequence). The V end lost 0 bases, the J end lost 3 bases, and 11 bases lay between the germline ends. Here the CDR3 DNA reads TGTGCCAGCAGCCAAGATCTTGAGCGGCACACTGAAGCTTTCTTT. This gives the protein CASSQDLERHTEAFF.

CDR3 sequence: CASSDSPSGRLRDEQFF. The DNA of the CDR3 is TGTGCCAGCAGTGACTCGCCTAGCGGGAGGCTCAGGGATGAGCAGTTCTTC. The V gene is TRBV6-4, the J gene TRBJ2-1, with 11 bases lining up with TRBD2. Germline-derived CDR1 and CDR2 are MRHNA and SNTAGT. The CDR3 spans 17 residues. The J segment lost 8 bases and the V segment lost 0 bases, leaving 9 bases of the junction unmatched.

This chain uses TRBV28 with TRBJ2-2; tentative D call: TRBD1 (5 bases). V shed 4 bases and J shed 4 bases, with 13 bases lying between them. The CDR3 is 15 amino acids. Per the germline V gene, CDR1 is MDHEN and CDR2 is SYDVKM. The CDR3 DNA is TGTGCCAGCAGTTCTGCAGGGTCGGGCACCGGGGAGCTGTTTTTT. Its translation: CASSSAGSGTGELFF.

This clone appeared a single time. The V and J genes are TRBV19 and TRBJ1-5, with D possibly being TRBD1 (5 bases). The V and J ends lost 3 bases and 11 bases respectively, with 11 bases between them. This CDR3 contains 12 residues. Germline V gene data show CDR1 as LNHDA and CDR2 as SQIVND (reference sequence). The CDR3 sequence: CASSMGLLAQHF. The CDR3 DNA reads TGTGCCAGTAGTATGGGGCTTCTAGCCCAGCATTTT.

The V call is TRBV6-2 or TRBV6-3, the J call TRBJ2-1; TRBD2 aligns across 13 bases. Germline V gives CDR1 MNHEY, CDR2 SVGEGT. Losses at the gene ends were 4 bases for V and 0 bases for J; bases not matched to a gene: 9. This CDR3 has 19 residues. The CDR3 here is CASSWLETSGGLSYNEQFF. The CDR3 bases are TGTGCCAGCAGTTGGTTAGAGACTAGCGGGGGGCTCTCCTACAATGAGCAGTTCTTC.

DNA for the CDR3: TGCAGCGGATCGGGGAGCTCCTACGAGCAGTACTTC. Its protein is CSGSGSSYEQYF. The rearrangement joins TRBV29-1 to TRBJ2-7; D may be TRBD2 (5 bases). The length of the CDR3 is 12 residues. Trimming removed 7 bases from V and 0 bases from J, with 10 bases in between. From germline, CDR1 is SQVTM and CDR2 ANQGSEA.

This chain links TRBV2 with TRBJ1-1; maybe TRBD1 (5 bases). The germline V gene has CDR1 SNHLY and CDR2 FYNNEI. The V end was cut by 4 bases, the J end by 0 bases, with 12 bases between. This CDR3 spans 15 amino acids. This chain's CDR3 is CASSVGGAMNTEAFF. DNA for the CDR3: TGTGCCAGCAGTGTTGGAGGGGCCATGAACACTGAAGCTTTCTTT.

The chain couples TRBV6-6 to TRBJ2-5; D gene ambiguous. Germline V gene lookup returns CDR1 MNHNY and CDR2 SVGAGI (reference sequence). V lost 11 bases and J lost 5, with 21 bases in between. The CDR3 covers 14 residues. The CDR3: CAAVLAKHGETQYF. CDR3 in DNA: TGTGCCGCTGTATTGGCCAAGCACGGGGAGACCCAGTACTTC.

This chain connects TRBV5-6 to TRBJ1-1; D gene unclear. CDR1 and CDR2 from the germline V gene are SGHDT and YYEEEE. The CDR3 spans 15 residues. Trimming left V 4 bases short and J 3 bases short, with 16 bases between. The CDR3 DNA follows: TGTGCCAGCAGCGGAAACGGACGGGGTCACACTGAAGCTTTCTTT. Its translation: CASSGNGRGHTEAFF.

V is TRBV27 and J is TRBJ1-5, with D perhaps matching TRBD1 (5 bases). This CDR3 has 15 amino acids. CDR1 is MNHEY, CDR2 SMNVEV, per germline (reference sequence). Trimming removed 4 bases at V and 3 bases at J, with 13 bases between. The DNA of the CDR3 is TGTGCCAGCAGTTCGGGGGGAGCCTTCAATCAGCCCCAGCATTTT. Amino acids: CASSSGGAFNQPQHF.

This chain uses TRBV12-3 or TRBV12-4 with TRBJ1-2, with D uncertain. The CDR3 is 11 amino acids. Trimming stripped 6 bases from V and 6 bases from J, with 8 bases between. The CDR3 coding sequence is TGTGCCAGCAGGAGGAGGAATGGCTACACCTTC. Its translation is CASRRRNGYTF.

The chain couples TRBV6-1 to TRBJ2-7; 7 nucleotides line up with TRBD2. The CDR3 sequence is 15 residues long. V lost 3 bases and J lost 6; bases outside the gene matches: 11. Per the germline V gene, CDR1 is MNHNS and CDR2 is SASEGT. The CDR3 DNA sequence: TGTGCCAGCAGTGACGCAGGGACCGGGGGGTTCGAGCAGTACTTC. Translating it yields CASSDAGTGGFEQYF.

This clone occurred a few times. This chain links TRBV2 with TRBJ2-2, with TRBD1 identical over 7 bases. V lost 7 bases and J lost 7; bases outside the gene matches: 12. The CDR3 extends over 15 amino acids. Per the germline V gene, CDR1 is SNHLY and CDR2 is FYNNEI. CDR3 in amino acids: CASTLTGNRRGELFF. The CDR3 DNA reads as TGTGCCAGCACCTTGACAGGGAATAGGCGCGGGGAGCTGTTTTTT.

This rearrangement joins TRBV7-2 to TRBJ1-1, with a possible D match to TRBD1 (5 bases). CDR3 size: 16 residues. The germline gives CDR1 SGHTA, CDR2 FQGNSA. Deletions cut 0 bases from V and 5 bases from J, with 16 bases between. The CDR3 here is CASSLADTGGVTEAFF. CDR3 DNA sequence: TGTGCCAGCAGCTTAGCAGACACGGGAGGGGTGACTGAAGCTTTCTTT.

The genes are TRBV5-6 and TRBJ2-3; D might be TRBD1 (9 bases). The length of the CDR3 is 19 residues. In germline, CDR1 is SGHDT, CDR2 YYEEEE. Trimming removed 4 bases at V and 5 bases at J, with 29 bases between. CDR3 protein: CASSERTGANSGVIDTQYF. Here the CDR3 DNA reads TGTGCCAGCAGCGAACGGACAGGGGCGAATAGCGGGGTTATAGATACGCAGTATTTT.

The chain joins TRBV7-2 to TRBJ2-7; D gene uncertain. The CDR3 extends over 13 amino acids. Trimming shortened V by 2 bases and J by 0 bases, and 5 bases separated the two germline ends. CDR1 is SGHTA, CDR2 FQGNSA, per germline. CDR3 loop: CASSLHSSYEQYF. CDR3 coding DNA: TGTGCCAGCAGCTTACACAGCTCCTACGAGCAGTACTTC.

This clone came up many times. The chain couples TRBV18 to TRBJ2-7; D possibly corresponds to TRBD2 (5 bases). The length of the CDR3 is 14 residues. Germline V gives CDR1 KGHSH, CDR2 LQKENI. V was trimmed by 0 bases and J by 7 bases, leaving 13 bases between them. The CDR3 DNA reads as TGTGCCAGCTCACCACCGAACCCCGCGGGTGAGCAGTACTTC. Protein sequence: CASSPPNPAGEQYF.

This chain joins TRBV7-3 and TRBJ2-3, with D hard to call. The CDR3 loop spans 12 amino acids. The V end was cut by 9 bases, the J end by 1 base, with 8 bases between. Germline CDR1 and CDR2: SGHTA and FQGTGA. The CDR3 sequence: CASAAGTDTQYF. CDR3 in DNA: TGTGCCAGTGCGGCGGGCACAGATACGCAGTATTTT.

The chain carries TRBV3-1 (or the pseudogene TRBV3-2) and TRBJ1-2; D is undetermined. Germline V gene lookup returns CDR1 LGHDT and CDR2 YNNKEL (reference sequence). The V end was cut by 6 bases, the J end by 2 bases, with 10 bases between. The CDR3 runs to 13 residues. DNA of the CDR3: TGTGCCAGCAGGGACCCGGGAAACTATGGCTACACCTTC. As protein: CASRDPGNYGYTF.

The V and J genes are TRBV5-4 and TRBJ2-3, with 9 bases aligning to TRBD2. CDR1 is SGHNT and CDR2 is YYREEE in the germline V gene (reference sequence). This CDR3 is built from 14 residues. With 4 bases clipped from V and 4 bases from J, the junction kept 4 bases outside the gene matches. CDR3 in amino acids: CASSIAGVPDTQYF. The DNA of the CDR3 is TGTGCCAGCAGCATAGCGGGAGTACCAGATACGCAGTATTTT.

This chain joins TRBV7-9 and TRBJ2-1; 8 nucleotides agree with TRBD1. Germline V CDR1 and CDR2: SEHNR, FQNEAQ (reference sequence). V lost 8 bases to trimming and J lost 4 bases; unmatched junction nucleotides: 13. The CDR3 consists of 16 residues. The CDR3 nucleotides are TGTGCCAGCCGCCTTGACAGGGGTAGCCGGTACAATGAGCAGTTCTTC. Amino acids: CASRLDRGSRYNEQFF.

J is TRBJ1-1 and V is TRBV7-9; 7 bases match TRBD1. V lost 5 bases, J lost 6 bases, and 6 bases stayed unmatched. CDR3 length: 13 residues. Germline V gene lookup returns CDR1 SEHNR and CDR2 FQNEAQ (reference sequence). Written as DNA, the CDR3 is TGTGCCAGCAGCACGGGACAGTTTGCTGAAGCTTTCTTT. Protein product: CASSTGQFAEAFF. Looking up the rest from reference TRBV7-9 and TRBJ1-1 gives the full variable domain: DTGVSQNPRHKITKRGQNVTFRCDPISEHNRLYWYRQTLGQGPEFLTYFQNEAQLEKSRLLSDRFSAERPKGSFSTLEIQRTEQGDSAMYLCASSTGQFAEAFFGQGTRLTVV.

The V call is TRBV24-1, the J call TRBJ2-1; TRBD2 matches 7 bases. CDR1 and CDR2 from the germline V gene are KGHDR and SFDVKD. V trimming: 9 bases; J trimming: 3 bases; junction bases outside the gene matches: 10. This CDR3 contains 15 residues. The CDR3 sequence: CATERAGRSYNEQFF. The CDR3 DNA is TGTGCCACCGAACGAGCGGGACGGAGCTACAATGAGCAGTTCTTC.

The chain employs TRBV27 and TRBJ2-3; 10 bases fit TRBD1. CDR3 length: 17 amino acids. After removal of 2 bases from V and 2 bases from J, the junction contained 7 bases not matched to a gene. Germline V CDR1 and CDR2: MNHEY, SMNVEV (reference sequence). The CDR3 coding sequence is TGTGCCAGCAGTTTACGCCGGACAGGGGGAAACACAGATACGCAGTATTTT. Residues: CASSLRRTGGNTDTQYF.

The gene calls are TRBV23-1 and TRBJ1-2; 8 bases agree with TRBD1. TRBV23-1 counts as an open reading frame of uncertain function. There are 14 residues in the CDR3. V dropped 6 bases and J dropped 0; count of bases not matched to a gene: 3. The CDR3 region is CASRNRGSNYGYTF. DNA of the CDR3: TGCGCCAGCAGGAACAGGGGGTCTAACTATGGCTACACCTTC.

This clone was recorded at least ten times. The chain is built from TRBV9 and TRBJ1-3; D call uncertain. There are 15 residues in the CDR3. The germline V gene has CDR1 SGDLS and CDR2 YYNGEE. Trimming stripped 0 bases from V and 0 bases from J, with 7 bases between. The CDR3 DNA reads TGTGCCAGCAGCGTAGTGGCGGCCTCTGGAAACACCATATATTTT. It encodes CASSVVAASGNTIYF.

The rearrangement uses TRBV7-2 and TRBJ1-6, with a tentative D call TRBD1 (6 bases). Germline CDR1 and CDR2: SGHTA and FQGNSA. Between the trimmed V and J ends, which lost 1 base and 11 bases, there was a span of 18 bases. The length of the CDR3 is 16 residues. The CDR3 region has the DNA TGTGCCAGCAGCTTAGGTGAAGTAGGGGGATGGCCACCCCTCCACTTT. Translating it yields CASSLGEVGGWPPLHF.

The chain employs TRBV15 and TRBJ1-4; TRBD1 matches 8 bases. Per germline, CDR1 LNHNV and CDR2 YYDKDF (reference sequence). The CDR3 is 15 residues long. Losses at the gene ends were 5 bases for V and 3 bases for J; bases not matched to a gene: 5. CDR3: CATSAQGAANEKLFF. CDR3 sequence (DNA): TGTGCCACCAGCGCTCAGGGGGCGGCTAATGAAAAACTGTTTTTT.

CDR3 in amino acids: CASSPHRDRGPQGYTF. CDR3 DNA: TGCGCCAGCAGCCCGCATAGGGACAGGGGCCCTCAAGGCTACACCTTC. V and J are TRBV5-1 and TRBJ1-2; 10 bases fit TRBD1. Trimming took 4 bases from V and 8 from J; bases not matched to a gene: 14. The CDR3 totals 16 residues. Germline CDR1 is SGHRS and CDR2 is YFSETQ.